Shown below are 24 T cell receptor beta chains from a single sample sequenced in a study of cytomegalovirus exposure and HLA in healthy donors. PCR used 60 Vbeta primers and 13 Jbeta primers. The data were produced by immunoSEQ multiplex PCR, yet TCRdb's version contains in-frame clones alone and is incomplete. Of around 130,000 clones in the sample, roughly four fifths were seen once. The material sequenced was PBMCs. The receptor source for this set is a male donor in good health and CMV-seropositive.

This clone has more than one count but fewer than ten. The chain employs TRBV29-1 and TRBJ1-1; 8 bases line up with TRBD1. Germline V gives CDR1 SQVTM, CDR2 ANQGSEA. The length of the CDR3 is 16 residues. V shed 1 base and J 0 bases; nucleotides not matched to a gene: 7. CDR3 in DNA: TGCAGCGTTGAAGGGCGGACAGGGTACATGAACACTGAAGCTTTCTTT. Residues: CSVEGRTGYMNTEAFF.

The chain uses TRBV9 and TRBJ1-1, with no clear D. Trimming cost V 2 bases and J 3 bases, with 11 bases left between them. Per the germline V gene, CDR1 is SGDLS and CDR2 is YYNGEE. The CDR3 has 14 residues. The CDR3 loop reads CASSVGRRDTEAFF. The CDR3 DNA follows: TGTGCCAGCAGCGTTGGTAGACGGGACACTGAAGCTTTCTTT. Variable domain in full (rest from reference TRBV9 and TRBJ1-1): DSGVTQTPKHLITATGQRVTLRCSPRSGDLSVYWYQQSLDQGLQFLIQYYNGEERAKGNILERFSAQQFPDLHSELNLSSLELGDSALYFCASSVGRRDTEAFFGQGTRLTVV.

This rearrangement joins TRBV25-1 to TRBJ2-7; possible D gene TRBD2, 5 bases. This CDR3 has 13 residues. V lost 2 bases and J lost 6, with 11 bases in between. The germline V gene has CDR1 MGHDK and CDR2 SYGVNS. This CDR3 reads CASSEVEVLEQYF. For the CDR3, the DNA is TGTGCCAGCAGTGAAGTGGAGGTTCTCGAGCAGTACTTC.

Here the CDR3 DNA reads TGTGCCAGCATTGGACAGGGGGGTCAATATGGAGGCTACACCTTC. The encoded protein is CASIGQGGQYGGYTF. J is TRBJ1-2 and V is TRBV6-5; TRBD1 matches 10 bases. The CDR3 spans 15 residues. Germline-derived CDR1 and CDR2 are MNHEY and SVGAGI. The junction had 13 bases not matched to a gene; V was cut back by 7 bases and J by 8 bases.

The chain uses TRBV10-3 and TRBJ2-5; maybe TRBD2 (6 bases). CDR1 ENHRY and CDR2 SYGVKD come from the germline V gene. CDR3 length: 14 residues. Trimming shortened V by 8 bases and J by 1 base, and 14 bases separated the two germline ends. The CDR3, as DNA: TGTGCCATCTCCCGAGGCGGGATCCAAGAGACCCAGTACTTC. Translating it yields CAISRGGIQETQYF.

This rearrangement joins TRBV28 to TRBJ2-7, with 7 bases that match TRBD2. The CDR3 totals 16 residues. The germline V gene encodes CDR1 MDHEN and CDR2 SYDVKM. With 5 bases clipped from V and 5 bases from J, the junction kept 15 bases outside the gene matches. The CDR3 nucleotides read TGTGCCAGCAGTGGGGGGGTAAGGTCCCGTTCTCACGAGCAGTACTTC. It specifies CASSGGVRSRSHEQYF.

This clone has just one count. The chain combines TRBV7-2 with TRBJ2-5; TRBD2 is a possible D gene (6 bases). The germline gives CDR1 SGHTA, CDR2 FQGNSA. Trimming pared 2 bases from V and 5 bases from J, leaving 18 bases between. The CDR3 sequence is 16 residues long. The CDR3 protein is CASSLSVGHGGETQYF. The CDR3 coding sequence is TGTGCCAGCAGCTTATCGGTTGGACATGGAGGGGAGACCCAGTACTTC.

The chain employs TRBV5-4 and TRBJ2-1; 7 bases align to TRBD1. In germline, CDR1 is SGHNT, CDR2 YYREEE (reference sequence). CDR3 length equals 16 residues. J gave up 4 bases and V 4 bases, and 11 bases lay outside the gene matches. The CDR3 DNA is TGTGCCAGCAGCAGTGGTACACAGGGGTATTACAATGAGCAGTTCTTC. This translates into CASSSGTQGYYNEQFF.

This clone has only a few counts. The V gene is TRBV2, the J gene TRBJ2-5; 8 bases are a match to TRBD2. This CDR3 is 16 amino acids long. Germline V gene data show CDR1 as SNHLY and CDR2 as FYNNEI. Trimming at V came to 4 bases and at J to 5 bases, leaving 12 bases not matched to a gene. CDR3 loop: CASSAHSGTVGETQYF. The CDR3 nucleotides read TGTGCCAGCAGTGCGCATAGCGGGACGGTTGGGGAGACCCAGTACTTC.

The CDR3 DNA reads TGTGCCAGCAGCGTAGTGGCTAGCGGGAGAGTGGATACGCAGTATTTT. Translated, it gives CASSVVASGRVDTQYF. The genes are TRBV9 and TRBJ2-3; 10 positions agree with TRBD2. Germline V gene lookup returns CDR1 SGDLS and CDR2 YYNGEE. The length of the CDR3 is 16 residues. V dropped 0 bases and J dropped 6; count of bases not matched to a gene: 7.

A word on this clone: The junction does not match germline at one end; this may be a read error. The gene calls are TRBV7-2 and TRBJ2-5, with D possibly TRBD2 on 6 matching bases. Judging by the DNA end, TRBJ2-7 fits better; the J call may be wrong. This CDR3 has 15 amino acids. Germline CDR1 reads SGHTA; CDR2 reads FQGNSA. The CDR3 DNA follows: TGTGCCAGCAGCCTAGCGCAGGGTCCCCTCTACGAGCAGTACTTC. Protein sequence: CASSLAQGPLYEQYF.

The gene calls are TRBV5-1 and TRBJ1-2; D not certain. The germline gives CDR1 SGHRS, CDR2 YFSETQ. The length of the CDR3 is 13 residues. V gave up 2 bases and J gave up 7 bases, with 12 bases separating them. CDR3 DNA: TGCGCCAGCAGCTTAACTCTTCGGGGTGGCTACACCTTC. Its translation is CASSLTLRGGYTF.

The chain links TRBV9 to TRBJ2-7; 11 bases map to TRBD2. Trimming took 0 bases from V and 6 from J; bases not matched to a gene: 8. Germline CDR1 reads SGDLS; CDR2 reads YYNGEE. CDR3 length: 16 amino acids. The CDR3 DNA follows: TGTGCCAGCAGCGTAGATGTAGCGGGAGGGCCCGGCGAGCAGTACTTC. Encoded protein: CASSVDVAGGPGEQYF.

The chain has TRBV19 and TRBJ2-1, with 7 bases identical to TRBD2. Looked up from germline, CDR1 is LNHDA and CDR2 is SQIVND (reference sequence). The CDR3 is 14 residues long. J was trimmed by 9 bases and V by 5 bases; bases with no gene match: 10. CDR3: CASSGGTGLLEQFF. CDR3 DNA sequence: TGTGCCAGTAGTGGAGGAACGGGACTACTTGAGCAGTTCTTC.

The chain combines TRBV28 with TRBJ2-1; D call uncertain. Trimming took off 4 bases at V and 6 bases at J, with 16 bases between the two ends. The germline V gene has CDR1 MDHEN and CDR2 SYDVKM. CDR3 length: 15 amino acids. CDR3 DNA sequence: TGTGCCAGCAGTTCACGACACTTCGCTCCCAATGAGCAGTTCTTC. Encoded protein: CASSSRHFAPNEQFF.

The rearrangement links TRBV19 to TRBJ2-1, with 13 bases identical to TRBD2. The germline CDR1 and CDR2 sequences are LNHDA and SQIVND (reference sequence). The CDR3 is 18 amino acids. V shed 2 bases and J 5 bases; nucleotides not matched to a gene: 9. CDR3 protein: CASSIRHGTSGKDNEQFF. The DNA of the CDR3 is TGTGCCAGTAGTATACGTCACGGGACTAGCGGGAAGGACAATGAGCAGTTCTTC. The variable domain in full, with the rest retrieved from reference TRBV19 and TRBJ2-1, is DGGITQSPKYLFRKEGQNVTLSCEQNLNHDAMYWYRQDPGQGLRLIYYSQIVNDFQKGDIAEGYSVSREKKESFPLTVTSAQKNPTAFYLCASSIRHGTSGKDNEQFFGPGTRLTVL.

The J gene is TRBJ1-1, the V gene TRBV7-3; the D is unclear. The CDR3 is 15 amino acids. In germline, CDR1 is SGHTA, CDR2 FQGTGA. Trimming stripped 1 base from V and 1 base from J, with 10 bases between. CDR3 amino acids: CASSLNPGGNTEAFF. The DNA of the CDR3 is TGTGCCAGCAGCTTAAACCCGGGAGGGAACACTGAAGCTTTCTTT.

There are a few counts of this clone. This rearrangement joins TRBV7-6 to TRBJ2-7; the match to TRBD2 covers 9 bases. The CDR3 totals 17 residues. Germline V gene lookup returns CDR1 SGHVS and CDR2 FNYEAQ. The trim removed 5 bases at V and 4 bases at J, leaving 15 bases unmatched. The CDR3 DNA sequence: TGTGCCAGCAGCCTTATCAGTCCGGGACTAGCCGTTTACGAGCAGTACTTC. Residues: CASSLISPGLAVYEQYF. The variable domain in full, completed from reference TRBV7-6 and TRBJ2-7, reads GAGVSQSPRYKVTKRGQDVALRCDPISGHVSLYWYRQALGQGPEFLTYFNYEAQQDKSGLPNDRFSAERPEGSISTLTIQRTEQRDSAMYRCASSLISPGLAVYEQYFGPGTRLTVT.

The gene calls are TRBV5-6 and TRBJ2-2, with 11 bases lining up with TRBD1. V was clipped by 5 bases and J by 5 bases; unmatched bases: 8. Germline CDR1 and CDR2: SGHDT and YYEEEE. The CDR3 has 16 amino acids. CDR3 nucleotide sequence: TGTGCCAGCAGTAACGGACAGGGGGCGCGGACCGGGGAGCTGTTTTTT. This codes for CASSNGQGARTGELFF.

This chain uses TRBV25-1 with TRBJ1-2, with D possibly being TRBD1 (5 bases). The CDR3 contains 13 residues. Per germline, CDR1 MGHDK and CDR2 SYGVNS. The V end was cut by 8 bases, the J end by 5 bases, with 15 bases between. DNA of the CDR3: TGTGCCAGCTTCGGGGGTCTTATTTATGGCTACACCTTC. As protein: CASFGGLIYGYTF.

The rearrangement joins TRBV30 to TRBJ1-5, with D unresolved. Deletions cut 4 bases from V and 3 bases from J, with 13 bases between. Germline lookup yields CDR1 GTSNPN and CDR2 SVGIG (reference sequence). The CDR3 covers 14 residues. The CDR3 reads CAWTDSIYNQPQHF. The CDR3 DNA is TGTGCCTGGACTGATAGCATATACAATCAGCCCCAGCATTTT. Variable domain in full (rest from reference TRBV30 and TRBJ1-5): SQTIHQWPATLVQPVGSPLSLECTVEGTSNPNLYWYRQAAGRGLQLLFYSVGIGQISSEVPQNLSASRPQDRQFILSSKKLLLSDSGFYLCAWTDSIYNQPQHFGDGTRLSIL.

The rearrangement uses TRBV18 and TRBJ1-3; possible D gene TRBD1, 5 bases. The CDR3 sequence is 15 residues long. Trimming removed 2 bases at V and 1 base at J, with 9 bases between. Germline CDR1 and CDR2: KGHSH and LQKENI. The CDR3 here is CASSPATGSGNTIYF. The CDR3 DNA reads TGTGCCAGCTCACCAGCCACAGGATCTGGAAACACCATATATTTT. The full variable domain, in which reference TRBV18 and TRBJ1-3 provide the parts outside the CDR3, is NAGVMQNPRHLVRRRGQEARLRCSPMKGHSHVYWYRQLPEEGLKFMVYLQKENIIDESGMPKERFSAEFPKEGPSILRIQQVVRGDSAAYFCASSPATGSGNTIYFGEGSWLTVV.

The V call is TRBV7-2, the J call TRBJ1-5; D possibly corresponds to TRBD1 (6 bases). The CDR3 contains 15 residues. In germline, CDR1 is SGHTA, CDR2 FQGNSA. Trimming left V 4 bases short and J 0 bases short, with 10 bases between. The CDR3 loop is CASSYQGYSNQPQHF. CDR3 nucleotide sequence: TGTGCCAGCAGCTACCAGGGGTATAGCAATCAGCCCCAGCATTTT.

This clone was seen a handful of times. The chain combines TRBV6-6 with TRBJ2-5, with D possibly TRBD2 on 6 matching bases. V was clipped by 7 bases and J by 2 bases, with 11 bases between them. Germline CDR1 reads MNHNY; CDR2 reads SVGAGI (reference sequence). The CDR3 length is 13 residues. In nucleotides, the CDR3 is TGTGCCAGCATCCGGGAGAGGCAAGAGACCCAGTACTTC. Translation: CASIRERQETQYF.